This T cell receptor (beta chain) was recovered during a study of blood T cell repertoires in COVID-19. Background on the study: Donors in the United States, Italy and Spain gave samples during acute or convalescent COVID-19. The cDNA or gDNA used as material had been derived from T cells, B-cell-depleted T cells, or PBMCs.

Original analysis: Cell counts per sample came from amplifying reference gene primers. The protocol was immunoSEQ multiplex PCR, while the TCRdb copy is restricted to in-frame clones and leaves out a portion. V and J calls and clone size are as listed in that table; D and trimming were resolved from the DNA. The sample has over 75,000 clones; around three quarters are singletons. The clonotype was recovered from a woman in her 70s with acute or convalescent COVID-19. The specimen was peripheral blood.

This CDR3 reads CSARVRETQYF. The CDR3 region has the DNA TGCAGTGCTAGAGTGAGGGAGACCCAGTACTTC. This rearrangement joins TRBV20-1 to TRBJ2-5, with unresolved D. Trimming removed 1 base from V and 5 bases from J, with 5 bases in between. Germline CDR1 reads DFQATT; CDR2 reads SNEGSKA (reference sequence). This CDR3 is 11 amino acids long.